These T cell receptor beta chains were read from a single sample in a study of technical replicates of blood from several donors. Assay: immunoSEQ multiplex PCR; the TCRdb copy retains only in-frame clones and omits some. The sample shows about 80,000 clones, roughly 91% of them seen only once. The sequencing sample was made of T cells isolated from PBMCs. These TCRs come from a human donor in good health. Both conserved end residues are part of each CDR3. The order of the fields is D gene, clone size, J gene, V gene, CDR3 protein, CDR3 DNA. The D gene is left open where the match is weak. Clone size is given for some rows only: seen once, a few or many times, or a class if the clone is expanded.

D gene: TRBD1; clone size: .; J gene: TRBJ1-2; V gene: TRBV6-5; CDR3 protein: CASSYSTGESGYTF; CDR3 DNA: TGTGCCAGCAGTTACTCCACAGGGGAATCTGGCTACACCTTC
D gene: .; clone size: once; J gene: TRBJ2-5; V gene: TRBV6-7; CDR3 protein: CASSYYRAPGQETQYF; CDR3 DNA: TGTGCCAGCAGTTATTACAGGGCCCCAGGGCAAGAGACCCAGTACTTC
D gene: .; clone size: .; J gene: TRBJ1-2; V gene: TRBV4-1; CDR3 protein: CASSQFAGEIGYTF; CDR3 DNA: TGCGCCAGCAGCCAATTCGCAGGGGAGATCGGCTACACCTTC
D gene: .; clone size: .; J gene: TRBJ2-3; V gene: TRBV5-1; CDR3 protein: CASSLDTQYF; CDR3 DNA: TGCGCCAGCAGTCTAGATACGCAGTATTTT
D gene: TRBD2; clone size: .; J gene: TRBJ2-1; V gene: TRBV18; CDR3 protein: CASSPSLAAFYNEQFF; CDR3 DNA: TGTGCCAGCTCACCCTCCCTAGCGGCCTTCTACAATGAGCAGTTCTTC
D gene: .; clone size: once; J gene: TRBJ2-1; V gene: TRBV6-1; CDR3 protein: CASSLYNEQFF; CDR3 DNA: TGTGCCAGCAGCCTCTACAATGAGCAGTTCTTC
D gene: TRBD1; clone size: .; J gene: TRBJ2-3; V gene: TRBV7-9; CDR3 protein: CASSLYRGLGRRTDTQYF; CDR3 DNA: TGTGCCAGCAGCTTATACAGGGGGCTCGGGAGGCGCACAGATACGCAGTATTTT
D gene: TRBD1; clone size: .; J gene: TRBJ2-1; V gene: TRBV29-1; CDR3 protein: CSVGTGRGNEQFF; CDR3 DNA: TGCAGCGTGGGGACAGGGAGGGGCAATGAGCAGTTCTTC
D gene: TRBD1; clone size: .; J gene: TRBJ1-2; V gene: TRBV7-6; CDR3 protein: CASSLKTGNGYTF; CDR3 DNA: TGTGCCAGCAGCCTAAAGACAGGGAATGGCTACACCTTC
D gene: TRBD1; clone size: .; J gene: TRBJ2-7; V gene: TRBV5-6; CDR3 protein: CASSWGDRGPIEQYF; CDR3 DNA: TGTGCCAGCAGCTGGGGGGACAGGGGGCCTATAGAGCAGTACTTC
D gene: .; clone size: .; J gene: TRBJ2-7; V gene: TRBV5-8; CDR3 protein: CASSLYYEQYF; CDR3 DNA: TGTGCCAGCAGCTTATACTACGAGCAGTACTTC
D gene: .; clone size: .; J gene: TRBJ2-1; V gene: TRBV2; CDR3 protein: CASSESNEQFF; CDR3 DNA: TGTGCCAGCAGTGAGAGCAATGAGCAGTTCTTC
D gene: TRBD1; clone size: .; J gene: TRBJ2-7; V gene: TRBV27; CDR3 protein: CASSYWDRGFYEQYF; CDR3 DNA: TGTGCCAGCAGCTACTGGGACAGGGGGTTCTACGAGCAGTACTTC
D gene: .; clone size: .; J gene: TRBJ1-2; V gene: TRBV13; CDR3 protein: CASRESLPARSFGYTF; CDR3 DNA: TGTGCCAGCAGGGAGAGTCTCCCGGCGAGGAGTTTCGGCTACACCTTC
D gene: .; clone size: .; J gene: TRBJ2-1; V gene: TRBV15; CDR3 protein: CATSRDGGTYNEQFF; CDR3 DNA: TGTGCCACCAGCAGAGATGGAGGGACCTACAATGAGCAGTTCTTC
D gene: TRBD2; clone size: .; J gene: TRBJ2-1; V gene: TRBV30; CDR3 protein: CAWRLGLAGDNEQFF; CDR3 DNA: TGTGCCTGGAGGTTGGGGCTAGCGGGAGACAATGAGCAGTTCTTC
D gene: .; clone size: .; J gene: TRBJ1-3; V gene: TRBV5-1; CDR3 protein: CASSGERGGNTIYF; CDR3 DNA: TGCGCCAGCAGCGGGGAGCGGGGTGGAAACACCATATATTTT
D gene: TRBD1; clone size: .; J gene: TRBJ2-1; V gene: TRBV13; CDR3 protein: CASSPRGHSYNEQFF; CDR3 DNA: TGTGCCAGCAGCCCTAGGGGGCATTCCTACAATGAGCAGTTCTTC
D gene: TRBD2; clone size: .; J gene: TRBJ2-1; V gene: TRBV9; CDR3 protein: CASSVVGNSAGGQFF; CDR3 DNA: TGTGCCAGCAGCGTAGTAGGTAATTCGGCGGGAGGTCAGTTCTTC